The clone carrying this T cell receptor (beta chain) showed up many times. Its antigen is not known. This CDR3 is 11 amino acids long. In germline, CDR1 is SQVTM, CDR2 ANQGSEA. Between the trimmed V and J ends, which lost 4 bases and 10 bases, there was a span of 13 bases. This sample is part of a study of CD8 T cells in ankylosing spondylitis. Preparation of TCR beta libraries was done by quantitative 5'-RACE with molecular barcodes. TCRdb re-called the 5' RACE reads through MiXCR, storing one row per CDR3 protein. Of some 840,000 distinct CDR3 sequences in the sample, over 9.5% were seen once. General study findings and limits: Some of the motif variants had earlier been found in reactive arthritis patients' fluid and blood. The disease-linked clones had a CD8+ phenotype and low blood frequencies. A TCR beta motif of several highly homologous variants seemed to mark ankylosing spondylitis blood. Reportedly, significant enrichment of disease-linked clones occurred in matched ankylosing spondylitis synovial fluid.

Input material: blood, either unsorted or a sorted T cell fraction (not recorded which). The sequence derives from a male donor with ankylosing spondylitis. This rearrangement joins TRBV29-1 to TRBJ1-1; no clear D. The CDR3 nucleotides read TGCAGCGTTGGTGCGAACGTCGGAGCTTTCTTT. This encodes CSVGANVGAFF.